This T cell receptor (beta chain) came from a study of cytomegalovirus exposure and HLA in healthy donors (dated by TCRdb to 2017 to 2019). About the study as a whole: An earlier analysis of approximately 600 of the donors reported 250 to 300 Gb of sequence data and some 120 million unique TCR beta sequences from around 200 million T cells. Around 300 gigabases of sequencing data and some 85 million unique TCR sequences were included in an early release covering around 600 HLA-typed donors. Of the roughly 400 genotyped donors, roughly 80% fell in the genetic ancestry cluster associated with self-reported Caucasian donors. The aim of the study was to test whether cataloging public T cell receptors could identify signatures of past pathogen exposure. The T cell repertoires of several hundred subjects were profiled by immunosequencing and related to cytomegalovirus serostatus. In addition to the first cohort of 666 subjects, a separate validation cohort of 120 different subjects was used. To predict cytomegalovirus infection status, the study brought together high-throughput TCR immunosequencing, statistical association of individual TCRs with disease status, and machine learning. In a later analysis, previously published TCR beta repertoires from about 670 donors were re-analyzed and high-resolution HLA genotyping was added so that TCR occurrence patterns could be studied. In the later analysis, no new phenotypic data were used to find candidate immune exposures; instead, reliance was placed on TCR beta sequences and their occurrence across donors. An earlier analysis of fewer than 750 of the donors used high-throughput TCR beta sequencing to judge whether each TCR beta V gene segment behaved as functional or pseudogenic. Donor age, sex, ethnicity and CMV serostatus were compiled alongside the repertoire data. A later genetic analysis took genome-wide SNP genotypes for about 55% of the 666 donors and used that subset as a discovery cohort. All discovery cohort repertoires had been generated on a single sequencing platform. HLA typing included class I and class II loci at four-digit resolution. The number of typed donors differed by locus: about 620-640 for A, B, C, DRB1 and DQB1; approximately 520 for DQA1; approximately 600 for DPA1; and some 430 for DPB1. Four to six DR-DQ haplotypes were handled as single units for association and clustering, since linkage in the cohort was strong. On average, around 200,000 unique TCR beta nucleotide sequences were sequenced per donor among about 400 genotyped donors of the cohort, with 15% to 20% of those sequences being non-productive. Here is what the overall study found, with its caveats: A later analysis reported that several top co-occurrence clusters appeared linked to parvovirus B19, influenza, CMV and Epstein-Barr virus. In an earlier analysis of some 640 of the donors, most TCR beta V segments were observed in productive rearrangements about 90% or about 30% of the time, broadly matching IMGT annotations. Because the 87-base-pair reads could not distinguish some IMGT-functional V segments, including TRBV6-2 and TRBV6-3, those segments were excluded. A few of the identified cytomegalovirus-associated TCR beta chains were confirmed in vitro to be specific for cytomegalovirus antigens. HLA typing was unavailable for some donors at each locus, so association tests used only the typed subset. In a later genetic analysis, a missense DCLRE1C variant was associated with V-gene and J-gene trimming of TCR beta chains, and the association was replicated in an independent cohort. A further reported finding was that TCR beta sequences accurately predicted the HLA-A and HLA-B alleles for most subjects in the first cohort. Correlated functional status among segregating V segments might be attributable to linkage disequilibrium, but an unknown experimental factor could not be ruled out. Assigning TCR associations to individual alleles was difficult when HLA alleles, especially DR and DQ, strongly co-occurred. Specific HLA alleles were associated with 15,000 to 20,000 TCR beta sequences at a false discovery rate of 0.05 in a later analysis. CMV serostatus was the only immune exposure information available for the cohort. The authors suggested that the approach could potentially be generalized to other disease states and immunological phenotypes. Because counts were too low, approximately 18 rarely observed V segments, including chromosome 9 orphons, were excluded from the earlier analysis of several hundred of the donors. A total of roughly 160 TCR beta chains were listed by the study as associated with cytomegalovirus. Presence/absence analyses assumed roughly uniform sequencing depth across donors, an assumption that may not hold. A later analysis found that most CMV-associated TCR beta chains appeared HLA-restricted, with HLA associations seemingly driven largely by CMV exposure. Compared with equally common non-associated chains, HLA-associated TCR beta chains in a later analysis were more clonally expanded and had lower generation probabilities. According to a later analysis, TCR association rates differed among HLA loci, with DRB1 alleles showing the most associated TCRs and HLA-C alleles showing the fewest. Compared with the 666-donor mean, donors in an Asian-associated ancestry cluster had fewer N-insertions in productive TCRs, according to a later genetic analysis. Most TCR sequences were seen in very few donors, while some public TCRs were found in many individuals. A cluster of highly shared sequence variants was judged likely to represent a technical artifact of the sequencing pipeline. In both the original and validation cohorts, the classifier was reported to diagnose cytomegalovirus status with high specificity and sensitivity. This cohort had only TCR beta chains sequenced, and the lack of alpha or paired-chain data limited which features could be detected.

Receptor libraries were prepared by the immunoSEQ multiplex PCR assay. A mixture of 60 forward primers for TCR Vbeta segments and 13 reverse primers for TCR Jbeta segments was used in the multiplex PCR. The CDR3 region of rearranged TCR beta genes was amplified from genomic DNA by a multiplex PCR assay. The amplified TCR beta libraries were sequenced on the Illumina HiSeq System as 87-base-pair reads. Turning to the authors' computational methods: A later analysis counted some 80 million unique TCR beta chains across the 666 repertoires, and about 10 million of these chains were shared by at least two donors. Raw reads were error-corrected and collapsed into unique sequences by a nearest-neighbor algorithm in which closely related sequences were merged to remove PCR and sequencing errors. Alignment of CDR3 sequences to IMGT reference sequences was used to assign V, D and J gene segments. For a sequence to be retained, a match of at least six nucleotides was required to both a V gene segment and a J gene segment. Rearrangements were called productive when the CDR3 lacked stop codons and stayed in frame with V and J; all others were non-productive. CDR3 was defined according to IMGT convention as the region running from the second conserved V-encoded cysteine to the conserved J-encoded phenylalanine. In an earlier analysis of around 570 of the donors, sequences lacking an unambiguous match to a single V gene segment were excluded. In an earlier analysis of approximately 610 of the donors, V segments were called functional above 56.7% productive rearrangements and were called segregating when the between-donor standard deviation exceeded 5%. A statistical classification framework was developed to diagnose cytomegalovirus status using the catalog of TCR beta chain sequences. In a later analysis, V and J genes were assigned by comparing TCR nucleotide sequences against IMGT/GENE-DB human TR gene sequences. Using the TCRdist pipeline, a later analysis assigned CDR3 sequences along with most-parsimonious VDJ recombination scenarios. In a later analysis, every TCR beta chain was defined by the combination of its CDR3 amino acid sequence and its V-gene family, and reads without a unique V-gene family were dropped. As a way to deal with suspected cross-contamination and a sequencing artifact, a later analysis dropped hundreds of nucleotide sequences that were highly shared and had low generation probability. A later analysis calculated a clonal expansion index for each public chain from normalized within-repertoire ranks of inferred template counts. In a later analysis, generation probabilities were computed using a VDJ recombination model fitted to out-of-frame rearrangements, and the results were checked against IGoR. In a later analysis, TCR-TCR, TCR-HLA and TCR-CMV co-occurrence was scored with hypergeometric tests, and a repertoire-size bias correction was applied to TCR pairs. False discovery rates were estimated in a later analysis by permuting HLA or CMV assignments 20 times. In a later analysis, co-occurring TCRs were grouped with DBSCAN, and TCRdist sequence similarity was added when clustering was performed within HLA-allele-positive subsets. Repertoires with fewer than 30,000 or more than 120,000 public chains were left out of co-occurrence clustering, as were about 5 repertoires with anomalous nucleotide sharing. This is the immuneACCESS table as TCRdb keeps it, with only in-frame sequences that have V and J called. A part of the clones is gone; compared with another copy, unresolved V genes explain less than half, and the rest is unexplained. V and J calls and clone size are those listed in that table; D and trimming were worked out from the DNA. This sample comprises under 55,000 clones, 65% to 85% of them detected only once. The top ten hold roughly 3% of the sample.

V was cut back by 6 bases and J by 7 bases, leaving a gap of 17 bases between them. Per the germline V gene (reference sequence), GTSNPN is the CDR1 and SVGIG is the CDR2. CDR3 length: 13 amino acids, cysteine to phenylalanine. CDR3 DNA is the only sequence kept; it has 39 bases, read in frame from the first base. The cohort comprised around 690 healthy bone marrow donors. At the time of sampling, every cohort member was nominally healthy, though immune exposures that went unrecorded were likely present. The donor tested CMV seronegative, placing the donor among the 350 or so seronegative members of the cohort. Each donor provided a peripheral blood sample, and peripheral blood mononuclear cells were used for TCR beta sequencing. The Qiagen DNeasy Blood Extraction Kit was used to extract genomic DNA from the blood cell samples. Details on this clone: The antigen it binds to is not known. Base qualities are missing; no much larger clone stands one base away.

This chain joins TRBV30 to TRBJ2-3; the D segment could be TRBD2, given 6 matching bases. Sequencing was carried out using PBMCs. The TCR sequence derives from a man between 18 and 29 years old in good health and CMV-seronegative. At the DNA level, the sequence is TGTGCCTGTGCCGGACTACCCAGGTATACGCAGTATTTT. It codes for CACAGLPRYTQYF.